A selection of T cell receptor beta chains follows, all from one sample in a study of beta chain features in type 1 diabetes. Here immunoSEQ multiplex PCR was the method, and the copy in TCRdb shows in-frame clones only, minus some. The sample lists some 160,000 clones, less than 9.5% seen once, with less than 3% in the top ten. Sequenced material: central memory CD4+ T cells from blood. The receptors were gathered from a woman younger than 35 in good health. The CDR3 runs from the conserved cysteine through the conserved F or W. The order of the fields is clone size, D gene, J gene, V gene, CDR3 protein, CDR3 DNA. D genes are given only for firm matches. Rows may omit the clone size; those that give it use once, few, many or a size class.

-	TRBD2	TRBJ2-7	TRBV4-3	CASSRVYIGTSGGAYEQYF	TGCGCCAGCAGCCGAGTTTACATTGGGACTAGCGGGGGGGCCTACGAGCAGTACTTC
-	TRBD1	TRBJ1-4	TRBV19	CASSLWTGEGEKLFF	TGTGCCAGTAGTCTCTGGACAGGGGAAGGGGAAAAACTGTTTTTT
-	-	TRBJ1-1	TRBV19	CASSSQVLGDTEAFF	TGTGCCAGTAGTTCACAGGTGCTTGGGGATACTGAAGCTTTCTTT
-	-	TRBJ1-6	TRBV7-9	CASSLDSGAPLHF	TGTGCCAGCAGCTTAGATAGCGGGGCACCCCTCCACTTT
few	TRBD2	TRBJ2-1	TRBV7-2	CASSSQAGGLDEQFF	TGTGCCAGCAGTTCGCAAGCGGGAGGGTTGGATGAGCAGTTCTTC
-	TRBD1	TRBJ2-2	TRBV5-4	CASSRDSRQAGELFF	TGTGCCAGCAGCCGGGACAGCCGGCAAGCCGGGGAGCTGTTTTTT
-	-	TRBJ1-5	TRBV29-1	CSVADRIGQPQHF	TGCAGCGTTGCTGACAGGATCGGTCAGCCCCAGCATTTT
-	TRBD2	TRBJ2-3	TRBV7-2	CASSLVTSGTDTQYF	TGTGCCAGCAGCTTGGTGACTAGCGGCACAGATACGCAGTATTTT
-	TRBD1	TRBJ2-1	TRBV7-3	CASSLAGGQGVDNEQFF	TGTGCCAGCAGCTTAGCTGGAGGACAGGGGGTGGACAATGAGCAGTTCTTC
few	TRBD1	TRBJ2-3	TRBV5-1	CASSPGQSTDTQYF	TGCGCCAGCAGCCCGGGACAGTCCACAGATACGCAGTATTTT
-	-	TRBJ2-2	TRBV7-8	CASSVNRGANTGELFF	TGTGCCAGCAGCGTAAACCGGGGAGCGAACACCGGGGAGCTGTTTTTT
-	-	TRBJ2-2	TRBV7-2	CASSLLVAGELFF	TGTGCCAGCAGTTTACTAGTTGCCGGGGAGCTGTTTTTT
-	TRBD1	TRBJ1-6	TRBV7-9	CASKNRGSPLHF	TGTGCCAGCAAAAACAGGGGCTCACCCCTCCACTTT
-	TRBD2	TRBJ2-7	TRBV7-2	CASSHAGGWNEQYF	TGTGCCAGCAGCCATGCCGGGGGGTGGAACGAGCAGTACTTC
many	-	TRBJ2-5	TRBV10-3	CAISEALGQETQYF	TGTGCCATCAGTGAGGCCCTCGGGCAAGAGACCCAGTACTTC
-	TRBD1	TRBJ2-7	TRBV10-3	CAIGGQGYEQYF	TGTGCCATCGGGGGACAGGGCTACGAGCAGTACTTC
few	-	TRBJ1-6	TRBV7-9	CASSLGEQGGSPLHF	TGTGCCAGCAGCTTGGGTGAACAGGGTGGCTCACCCCTCCACTTT
few	TRBD1	TRBJ2-2	TRBV5-1	CASSLGPTGDTGELFF	TGCGCCAGCAGCTTGGGTCCGACAGGGGACACCGGGGAGCTGTTTTTT
few	-	TRBJ2-3	TRBV2	CAGAPRGTDTQYF	TGTGCCGGGGCGCCCAGGGGCACAGATACGCAGTATTTT
few	-	TRBJ1-2	TRBV5-4	CASSPKQGSGYGYTF	TGTGCCAGCAGCCCTAAGCAGGGGTCGGGCTATGGCTACACCTTC
-	TRBD1	TRBJ1-1	TRBV18	CASSPERDSQAFF	TGTGCCAGCTCACCAGAAAGGGACAGTCAAGCTTTCTTT
-	-	TRBJ2-5	TRBV5-1	CASSSGVGFQETQYF	TGCGCCAGCAGCTCCGGGGTGGGCTTCCAAGAGACCCAGTACTTC
few	TRBD1	TRBJ1-3	TRBV18	CASSPEQGASGNTIYF	TGTGCCAGCTCACCGGAACAGGGGGCTAGTGGAAACACCATATATTTT
-	TRBD2	TRBJ2-7	TRBV6-1	CASSEAFEAGSFYEQYF	TGTGCCAGCAGTGAAGCGTTTGAAGCGGGGTCCTTCTACGAGCAGTACTTC
few	-	TRBJ1-2	TRBV9	CASSVRGGRTNYGYTF	TGTGCCAGCAGCGTCCGGGGAGGCCGAACTAACTATGGCTACACCTTC
few	-	TRBJ2-7	TRBV5-1	CASGRGSYEQYF	TGCGCCAGCGGCAGGGGTTCCTACGAGCAGTACTTC
-	TRBD2	TRBJ2-5	TRBV10-3	CAISDSGLAGAGETQYF	TGTGCCATCAGTGACTCTGGACTAGCGGGGGCCGGGGAGACCCAGTACTTC